These T cell receptor beta chains were read from a single sample in a study of T cell clones after liver transplantation. TCRdb's table, derived via immunoSEQ multiplex PCR, lists solely in-frame clones and lacks some. This sample yields tens of thousands of clones, of which 60% to 80% are seen a single time; around 8.9% belongs to the top ten. The sample in question was CD4+ T cells from blood, obtained at the 22-month timepoint. The receptors derive from a human patient who received a liver transplant. T cells may partly derive from the graft donor. The CDR3 runs from the conserved cysteine through the conserved F or W. D genes are given only for firm matches. Some rows have no size entry. The others give once, few or many, or a class for an expanded clone.

J gene: TRBJ1-2; V gene: TRBV6-6; D gene: NA; clone size: once; CDR3 DNA: TGTGCCAGCAGTTACTCGACCAGGGCTCATGGCTACACCTTC; CDR3 protein: CASSYSTRAHGYTF
J gene: TRBJ1-3; V gene: TRBV19; D gene: NA; clone size: NA; CDR3 DNA: TGTGCCAGTAGTCTCTTGACAGGCAGAAGCTCTGGAAACACCATATATTTT; CDR3 protein: CASSLLTGRSSGNTIYF
J gene: TRBJ1-4; V gene: TRBV14; D gene: NA; clone size: NA; CDR3 DNA: TGTGCCAGCAGCAGGCGACCGGCAACTAATGAAAAACTGTTTTTT; CDR3 protein: CASSRRPATNEKLFF
J gene: TRBJ2-2; V gene: TRBV7-6; D gene: TRBD2; clone size: NA; CDR3 DNA: TGTGCCAGCAGCTTAGACGCGGGGGGAACCGGGGAGCTGTTTTTT; CDR3 protein: CASSLDAGGTGELFF
J gene: TRBJ2-1; V gene: TRBV9; D gene: TRBD2; clone size: NA; CDR3 DNA: TGTGCCAGCAGCGCCCTAGCGGGGGCTAACAATGAGCAGTTCTTC; CDR3 protein: CASSALAGANNEQFF
J gene: TRBJ1-1; V gene: TRBV28; D gene: NA; clone size: NA; CDR3 DNA: TGTGCCAGCAGTGGGCTCTCTGGACTACCGAACACTGAAGCTTTCTTT; CDR3 protein: CASSGLSGLPNTEAFF
J gene: TRBJ1-5; V gene: TRBV19; D gene: NA; clone size: NA; CDR3 DNA: TGTGCCAGTAGTATCCAGCCCCAGCATTTT; CDR3 protein: CASSIQPQHF
J gene: TRBJ2-7; V gene: TRBV6-5; D gene: NA; clone size: NA; CDR3 DNA: TGTGCCAGCAGCCCGCGCGCCTACGAGCAGTACTTC; CDR3 protein: CASSPRAYEQYF
J gene: TRBJ2-1; V gene: TRBV10-2; D gene: NA; clone size: NA; CDR3 DNA: TGCGCCAGCAGTGAGTACCCTCTCAATGAGCAGTTCTTC; CDR3 protein: CASSEYPLNEQFF
J gene: TRBJ1-5; V gene: TRBV5-1; D gene: NA; clone size: many; CDR3 DNA: TGCGCCAGCAGCCCCATGGGCTTATACACAAGCAATCAGCCCCAGCATTTT; CDR3 protein: CASSPMGLYTSNQPQHF
J gene: TRBJ2-7; V gene: TRBV19; D gene: NA; clone size: NA; CDR3 DNA: TGTGCCAGTAGTCCGATTGACAGGGAGGGGAAAGAGCAGTACTTC; CDR3 protein: CASSPIDREGKEQYF
J gene: TRBJ2-7; V gene: TRBV4-1; D gene: TRBD1; clone size: NA; CDR3 DNA: TGCGCCAGCAGTACACCGGGACAGGGAATGGACTACGAGCAGTACTTC; CDR3 protein: CASSTPGQGMDYEQYF
J gene: TRBJ2-3; V gene: TRBV6-1; D gene: NA; clone size: few; CDR3 DNA: TGTGCCAGCAGTGAAGTGGGGGGTTCCACAGATACGCAGTATTTT; CDR3 protein: CASSEVGGSTDTQYF
J gene: TRBJ2-6; V gene: TRBV7-7; D gene: NA; clone size: NA; CDR3 DNA: TGTGCCAGCAGCTTAGGGACACCGAGCTCTGGGGCCAACGTCCTGACTTTC; CDR3 protein: CASSLGTPSSGANVLTF
J gene: TRBJ1-3; V gene: TRBV6-6; D gene: NA; clone size: NA; CDR3 DNA: TGTGCCAGCAGTTACGGCGCAACCGGAAACACCATATATTTT; CDR3 protein: CASSYGATGNTIYF
J gene: TRBJ1-5; V gene: TRBV19; D gene: NA; clone size: NA; CDR3 DNA: TGTGCCAGTAGTATAGCTTCCGGTCAGCCCCAGCATTTT; CDR3 protein: CASSIASGQPQHF